The sample holds a few counts of the clone carrying this T cell receptor (beta chain). This sample was taken from a study of blood T cells in healthy people across ages. A second PCR, run for roughly 7 to 11 cycles, used a sample-barcoded 5' primer plus a J-beta primer mix. TCRdb reprocessed the 5' RACE reads with MiXCR, giving one entry per CDR3 protein. The sample has about a million distinct CDR3 sequences, more than 30% seen once. Germline V gene lookup returns CDR1 LGHNA and CDR2 YNFKEQ. V lost 6 bases and J lost 7, with 6 bases in between. CDR3 length equals 11 residues. The sample was blood. The chain has TRBV4-2 and TRBJ1-4; no clear D. This sequence originates from a man younger than 35 in good health. CDR3 in DNA: TGTGCCAGCAGGGACGGTGAAAAACTGTTTTTT. This gives the protein CASRDGEKLFF.